The next 18 T cell receptor beta chains were all read from a single sample in a study of cytomegalovirus exposure and HLA in healthy donors. 13 Jbeta primers and 60 Vbeta primers were used for the PCR. Assay: immunoSEQ multiplex PCR; the TCRdb copy retains only in-frame clones and omits some. This sample carries 75,000 to 95,000 clones, with 5.5% going to the ten biggest clones. Sequenced material: PBMCs. These receptors were taken from a girl aged 10 to 17 in good health and CMV-seropositive.

The chain has TRBV9 and TRBJ1-6; no reliable D call. The CDR3 is made up of 14 amino acids. Germline V gives CDR1 SGDLS, CDR2 YYNGEE. The V gene lost 0 bases and the J gene lost 7 bases, with 8 bases spanning the gap. DNA of the CDR3: TGTGCCAGCAGCGTAGCTCGGGAAAATTCACCCCTCCACTTT. This sequence encodes CASSVARENSPLHF.

The chain combines TRBV7-9 with TRBJ1-2; D remains ambiguous. Between the trimmed V and J ends, which lost 6 bases and 8 bases, there was a span of 16 bases. CDR3 length: 13 residues. In germline, CDR1 is SEHNR, CDR2 FQNEAQ (reference sequence). The CDR3 loop is CASRGSHIEGYTF. In DNA form, the CDR3 reads TGTGCCAGCAGGGGCAGCCATATTGAGGGCTACACCTTC.

The chain joins TRBV6-5 to TRBJ1-3, with D hard to call. From germline, CDR1 is MNHEY and CDR2 SVGAGI. V lost 5 bases and J lost 4, with 12 bases in between. This CDR3 is 14 amino acids long. CDR3 nucleotides: TGTGCCAGCAGTGAGCGGGAGGTCGGAAACACCATATATTTT. Translated, it gives CASSEREVGNTIYF.

This rearrangement joins TRBV30 to TRBJ1-5; the match to TRBD1 covers 8 bases. J lost 8 bases, V lost 1 base, and 7 bases had no gene match. The CDR3 covers 14 residues. The germline V gene has CDR1 GTSNPN and CDR2 SVGIG (reference sequence). Written as DNA, the CDR3 is TGTGCCTGGAGTGGGGACAGGCGGGTGGAGCCCCAGCATTTT. Translated: CAWSGDRRVEPQHF.

The gene calls are TRBV9 and TRBJ1-6; D is ambiguous. The V end was cut by 0 bases, the J end by 7 bases, with 11 bases between. Germline CDR1 and CDR2: SGDLS and YYNGEE. The CDR3 length is 15 residues. For the CDR3, the DNA is TGTGCCAGCAGCGTAGGACTGGCGGAGAATTCACCCCTCCACTTT. This gives the protein CASSVGLAENSPLHF.

The chain joins TRBV29-1 to TRBJ2-1, with D possibly matching TRBD1 (6 bases). Trimming took off 1 base at V and 6 bases at J, with 10 bases between the two ends. The CDR3 is made up of 13 amino acids. Germline values: CDR1 SQVTM, CDR2 ANQGSEA. The CDR3 DNA follows: TGCAGCGTTGAAGGAGGGGGTCTCAATGAGCAGTTCTTC. Protein: CSVEGGGLNEQFF.

The rearrangement uses TRBV7-9 and TRBJ1-1, with TRBD1 as a possible D gene (6 bases). With 5 bases removed from V and 3 bases from J, the gap between germline ends came to 10 bases. This CDR3 contains 13 residues. The V gene's germline CDR1 is SEHNR and CDR2 FQNEAQ (reference sequence). Here the CDR3 reads CASSRAGDTEAFF. Written as DNA, the CDR3 is TGTGCCAGCAGCCGAGCAGGGGACACTGAAGCTTTCTTT.

The CDR3, as DNA: TGCGCCAGCAGCCAAGCCCGGACTAGCGCGACCAATGAGCAGTTCTTC. It yields the protein CASSQARTSATNEQFF. This chain links TRBV4-3 with TRBJ2-1; 9 bases align to TRBD2. V lost 1 base and J lost 6; bases outside the gene matches: 7. In germline, CDR1 is LGHNA, CDR2 YSLEER. CDR3 size: 16 residues.

The CDR3 is CASSPYQEGPHSPLHF. The CDR3, as DNA: TGTGCCAGCTCACCATACCAGGAGGGCCCCCATTCACCCCTCCACTTT. The chain combines TRBV18 with TRBJ1-6; D unclear. The germline V and J ends were trimmed by 2 bases and 8 bases, with 16 bases remaining between them. CDR1 and CDR2 (germline): KGHSH, LQKENI. The CDR3 is 16 amino acids.

The chain carries TRBV29-1 and TRBJ2-7; 8 nucleotides align to TRBD1. The CDR3 has 13 amino acids. The junction had 9 bases not matched to a gene; V was cut back by 4 bases and J by 7 bases. Germline V gene data show CDR1 as SQVTM and CDR2 as ANQGSEA. The CDR3 bases are TGCAGCGTTGGGGGTCAGGGGGCTGGGGAGCAGTACTTC. This translates into CSVGGQGAGEQYF.

CDR3 protein: CSGEDSSYEQYF. The DNA of the CDR3 is TGCAGCGGAGAAGACAGCTCCTACGAGCAGTACTTC. This chain joins TRBV29-1 and TRBJ2-7; the D gene is possibly TRBD1 (5 bases). The germline gives CDR1 SQVTM, CDR2 ANQGSEA. V lost 7 bases to trimming and J lost 0 bases, with 10 bases between them. The CDR3 contains 12 residues.

The rearrangement joins TRBV9 to TRBJ2-1, with D possibly TRBD1 on 6 matching bases. V lost 0 bases, J lost 3 bases, and 10 bases lay in between. Germline loops: CDR1 SGDLS, CDR2 YYNGEE. CDR3 length: 15 residues. The CDR3 reads CASSVADSFYNEQFF. The CDR3 DNA is TGTGCCAGCAGCGTAGCGGACAGTTTCTACAATGAGCAGTTCTTC.

CDR3 loop: CASSSMGDSLEAFF. CDR3 sequence (DNA): TGTGCCAGCAGTTCCATGGGGGACAGTCTTGAAGCTTTCTTT. The V call is TRBV28, the J call TRBJ1-1; 7 nucleotides agree with TRBD1. The CDR3 contains 14 residues. Trimming at V came to 4 bases and at J to 7 bases, leaving 9 bases not matched to a gene. CDR1 and CDR2 from the germline V gene are MDHEN and SYDVKM.

The chain employs TRBV7-3 and TRBJ2-1; 14 nucleotides align to TRBD2. V gave up 5 bases and J gave up 8 bases; unmatched junction bases: 8. The CDR3 spans 16 residues. In germline, CDR1 is SGHTA, CDR2 FQGTGA. This chain's CDR3 is CASSPRGLAGGDEQFF. CDR3 DNA: TGTGCCAGCAGCCCTCGCGGACTAGCGGGAGGCGATGAGCAGTTCTTC.

The chain links TRBV5-1 to TRBJ2-5, with D uncertain. Germline CDR1 SGHRS, CDR2 YFSETQ. The CDR3 runs to 13 residues. The ends were cut back, 1 base at V and 3 bases at J, with 7 bases in the middle. The chain's CDR3 is CASSLMAEETQYF. In DNA form, the CDR3 reads TGCGCCAGCAGCTTGATGGCTGAAGAGACCCAGTACTTC.

The chain carries TRBV4-2 and TRBJ2-2, with TRBD2 matching over 9 bases. The CDR3 runs 16 residues. V shed 4 bases, J shed 2 bases, and the junction held 5 bases outside the gene matches. CDR1 is LGHNA and CDR2 is YNFKEQ in the germline V gene. For the CDR3, the DNA is TGTGCCAGCAGCCGGGAAGCGGGGGGAAACACCGGGGAGCTGTTTTTT. This sequence encodes CASSREAGGNTGELFF.

The J gene is TRBJ2-2, the V gene TRBV19, with unresolved D. CDR1 and CDR2 (germline): LNHDA, SQIVND (reference sequence). The CDR3 loop spans 14 amino acids. Trimming took off 0 bases at V and 3 bases at J, with 5 bases between the two ends. CDR3 nucleotides: TGTGCCAGTAGTATAGATCAGGACACCGGGGAGCTGTTTTTT. As protein: CASSIDQDTGELFF. Full variable domain (outside the CDR3, taken from reference TRBV19 and TRBJ2-2): DGGITQSPKYLFRKEGQNVTLSCEQNLNHDAMYWYRQDPGQGLRLIYYSQIVNDFQKGDIAEGYSVSREKKESFPLTVTSAQKNPTAFYLCASSIDQDTGELFFGEGSRLTVL.

This rearrangement joins TRBV19 to TRBJ1-2; unclear D gene. Germline V gene sequence: CDR1 LNHDA, CDR2 SQIVND (reference sequence). The CDR3 length is 14 residues. V was cut by 5 bases and J by 5 bases, with 15 bases left in between. The CDR3 loop reads CASSVDSTGYGYTF. CDR3 DNA: TGTGCCAGTAGTGTCGACTCAACGGGGTATGGCTACACCTTC.